This TCR beta chain was observed in a study of identical twins. The study's findings and limits: Sequences that were beta out-of-frame showed weaker excess twin sharing. Low generation probability was overrepresented in out-of-frame alpha sequences shared by twins. With abundant cord blood beta clonotypes, insertions were fewer; memory repertoires showed no such pattern.

Germline V gene lookup returns CDR1 GTSNPN and CDR2 SVGIG (reference sequence). J was trimmed by 9 bases and V by 5 bases; bases with no gene match: 16. CDR3 length: 15 residues. TCRdb re-derived calls from the 5' RACE reads in MiXCR, one entry per CDR3 protein. This sample has around 450,000 distinct CDR3 sequences, with approximately 15% found just once. Worth noting for this clonotype: The antigen remains unidentified.

Healthy Caucasians alone served as donors. The sample was also linked to a second study, of yellow fever vaccine responses in identical twins.

V usage is TRBV30 and J usage is TRBJ2-1; TRBD2 aligns across 7 bases. This sequence was found in a woman aged 18-29 years in good health. Material: CD4+ T cells sorted from blood. The CDR3 DNA reads as TGTGCCTGGGGGCGGGATAGCGGGCTAATGAGTGAGCAGTTCTTC. Protein: CAWGRDSGLMSEQFF.